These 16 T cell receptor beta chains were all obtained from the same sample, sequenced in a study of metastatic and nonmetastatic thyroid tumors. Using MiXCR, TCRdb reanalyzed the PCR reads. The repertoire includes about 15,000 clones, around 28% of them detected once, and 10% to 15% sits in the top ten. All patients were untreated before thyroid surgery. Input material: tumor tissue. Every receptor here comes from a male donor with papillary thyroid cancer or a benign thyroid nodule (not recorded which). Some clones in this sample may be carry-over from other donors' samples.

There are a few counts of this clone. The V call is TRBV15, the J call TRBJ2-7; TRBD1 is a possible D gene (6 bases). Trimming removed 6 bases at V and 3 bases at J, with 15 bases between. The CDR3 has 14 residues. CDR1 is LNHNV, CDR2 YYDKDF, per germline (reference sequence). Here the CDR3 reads CATSHGTRGYEQYF. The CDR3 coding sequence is TGTGCCACCAGTCACGGAACCAGGGGCTACGAGCAGTACTTC.

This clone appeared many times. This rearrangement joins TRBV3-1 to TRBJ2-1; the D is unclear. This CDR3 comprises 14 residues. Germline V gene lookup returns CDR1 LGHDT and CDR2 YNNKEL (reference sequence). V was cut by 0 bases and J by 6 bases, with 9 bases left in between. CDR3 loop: CASSQDQIPNEQFF. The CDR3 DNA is TGTGCCAGCAGCCAAGATCAAATCCCCAATGAGCAGTTCTTC.

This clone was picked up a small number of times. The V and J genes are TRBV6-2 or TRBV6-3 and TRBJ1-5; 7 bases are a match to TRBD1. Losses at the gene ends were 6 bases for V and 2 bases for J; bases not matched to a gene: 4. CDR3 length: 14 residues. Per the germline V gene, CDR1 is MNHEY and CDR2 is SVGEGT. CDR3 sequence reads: CASSRDRGNQPQHF. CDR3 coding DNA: TGTGCCAGCAGCCGCGACAGGGGCAATCAGCCCCAGCATTTT.

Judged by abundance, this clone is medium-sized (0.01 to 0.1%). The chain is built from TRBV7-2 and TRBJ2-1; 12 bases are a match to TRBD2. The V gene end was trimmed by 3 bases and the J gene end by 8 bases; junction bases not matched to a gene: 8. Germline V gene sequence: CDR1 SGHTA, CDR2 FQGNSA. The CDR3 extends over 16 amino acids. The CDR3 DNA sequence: TGTGCCAGCAGCTTCGTGCGACTAGCGGGAGCCGATGAGCAGTTCTTC. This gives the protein CASSFVRLAGADEQFF.

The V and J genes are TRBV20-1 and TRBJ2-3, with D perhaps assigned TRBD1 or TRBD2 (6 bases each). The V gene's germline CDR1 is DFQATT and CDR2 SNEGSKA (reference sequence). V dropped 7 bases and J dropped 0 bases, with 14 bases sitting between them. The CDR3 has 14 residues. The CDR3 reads CSGGAVASTDTQYF. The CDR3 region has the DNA TGCAGTGGGGGGGCTGTAGCTAGCACAGATACGCAGTATTTT.

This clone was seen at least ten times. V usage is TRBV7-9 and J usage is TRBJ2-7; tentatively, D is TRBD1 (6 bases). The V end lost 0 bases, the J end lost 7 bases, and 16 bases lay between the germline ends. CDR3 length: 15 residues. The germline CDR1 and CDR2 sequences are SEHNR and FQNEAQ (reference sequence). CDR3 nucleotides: TGTGCCAGCAGCTTAGCAGGACAGCCTAACTTAGAGCAGTACTTC. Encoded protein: CASSLAGQPNLEQYF.

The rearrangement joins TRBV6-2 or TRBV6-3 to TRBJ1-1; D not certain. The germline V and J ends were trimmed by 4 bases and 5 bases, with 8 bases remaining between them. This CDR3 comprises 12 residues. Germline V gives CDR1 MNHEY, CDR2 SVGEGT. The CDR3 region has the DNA TGTGCCAGCAGTTTAGCCGGGACTGAAGCTTTCTTT. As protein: CASSLAGTEAFF.

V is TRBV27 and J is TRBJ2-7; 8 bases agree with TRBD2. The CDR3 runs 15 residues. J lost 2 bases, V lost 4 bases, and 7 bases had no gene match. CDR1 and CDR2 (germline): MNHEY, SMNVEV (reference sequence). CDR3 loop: CASSSAGVDPYEQYF. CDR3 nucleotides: TGTGCCAGCAGTTCAGCGGGGGTTGACCCCTACGAGCAGTACTTC.

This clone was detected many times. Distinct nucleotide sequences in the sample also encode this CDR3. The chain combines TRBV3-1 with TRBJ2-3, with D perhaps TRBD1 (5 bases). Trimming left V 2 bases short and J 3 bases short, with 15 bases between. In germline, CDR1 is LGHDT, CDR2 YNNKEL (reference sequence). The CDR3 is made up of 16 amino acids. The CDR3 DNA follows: TGTGCCAGCAGCCAAATCATAGGGGCCATGACAGATACGCAGTATTTT. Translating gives CASSQIIGAMTDTQYF.

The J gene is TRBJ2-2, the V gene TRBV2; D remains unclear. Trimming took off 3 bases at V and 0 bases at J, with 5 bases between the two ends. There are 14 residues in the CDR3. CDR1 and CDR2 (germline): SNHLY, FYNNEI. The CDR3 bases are TGTGCCAGCAGTGAGTCCTCGAACACCGGGGAGCTGTTTTTT. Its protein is CASSESSNTGELFF.

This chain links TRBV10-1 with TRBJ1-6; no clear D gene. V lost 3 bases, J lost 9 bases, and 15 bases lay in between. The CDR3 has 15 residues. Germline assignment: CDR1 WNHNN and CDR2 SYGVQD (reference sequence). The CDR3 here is CASSEGLEGISPLHF. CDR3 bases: TGCGCCAGCAGTGAAGGACTGGAGGGAATTTCACCCCTCCACTTT.

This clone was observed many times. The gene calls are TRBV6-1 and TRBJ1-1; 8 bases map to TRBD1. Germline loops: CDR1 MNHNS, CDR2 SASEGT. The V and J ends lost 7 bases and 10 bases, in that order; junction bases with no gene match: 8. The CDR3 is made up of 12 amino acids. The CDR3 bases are TGTGCCAGCAACTTACAGGGGGGGAGAGCTTTCTTT. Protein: CASNLQGGRAFF.

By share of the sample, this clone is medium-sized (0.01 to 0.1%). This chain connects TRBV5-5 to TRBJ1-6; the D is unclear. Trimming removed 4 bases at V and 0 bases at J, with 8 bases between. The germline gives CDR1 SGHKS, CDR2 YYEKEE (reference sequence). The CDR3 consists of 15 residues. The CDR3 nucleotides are TGTGCCAGCAGCCCTACTGGCTCCTATAATTCACCCCTCCACTTT. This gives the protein CASSPTGSYNSPLHF.

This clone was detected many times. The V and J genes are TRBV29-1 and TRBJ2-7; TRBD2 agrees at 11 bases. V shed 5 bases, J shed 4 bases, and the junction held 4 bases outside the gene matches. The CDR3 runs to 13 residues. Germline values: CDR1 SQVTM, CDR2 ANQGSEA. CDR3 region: CSVQTSGTYEQYF. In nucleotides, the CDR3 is TGCAGCGTTCAGACTAGCGGGACTTACGAGCAGTACTTC.

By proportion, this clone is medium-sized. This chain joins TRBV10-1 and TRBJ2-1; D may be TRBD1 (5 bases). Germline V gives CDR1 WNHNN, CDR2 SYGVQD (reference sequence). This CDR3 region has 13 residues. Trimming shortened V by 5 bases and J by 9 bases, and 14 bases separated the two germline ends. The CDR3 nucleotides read TGCGCCAGCAGTCGACAGAAAGGTGGTGAGCAGTTCTTC. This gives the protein CASSRQKGGEQFF.

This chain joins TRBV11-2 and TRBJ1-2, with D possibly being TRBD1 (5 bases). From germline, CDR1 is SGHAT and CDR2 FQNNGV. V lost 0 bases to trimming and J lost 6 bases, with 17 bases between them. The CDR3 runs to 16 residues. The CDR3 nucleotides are TGTGCCAGCAGCTTAGAAGTGGGGCCCGGTGGGGATGGCTACACCTTC. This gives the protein CASSLEVGPGGDGYTF.